The 15 T cell receptor beta chains below all came from one sample that was sequenced in a study of T cells after yellow fever vaccination. Each CDR3 protein gets one entry after TCRdb re-called the 5' RACE reads with MiXCR. This sample has just under 600,000 distinct CDR3 sequences, with 13% found just once. The input for sequencing was PBMCs, taken on the day of the yellow fever booster vaccination. These receptors all stem from a man aged 25-45 years who received the YFV17D yellow fever vaccine.

The chain uses TRBV5-1 and TRBJ2-1, with 11 bases aligning to TRBD1. V was clipped by 2 bases and J by 8 bases; unmatched bases: 6. The CDR3 contains 15 residues. In germline, CDR1 is SGHRS, CDR2 YFSETQ. CDR3 DNA sequence: TGCGCCAGCAGCTTAGCCGGGACAGGGGGGGATGAGCAGTTCTTC. As protein: CASSLAGTGGDEQFF.

The rearrangement joins TRBV19 to TRBJ1-1; D might be TRBD1 (6 bases). Trimming shortened V by 8 bases and J by 0 bases, and 13 bases separated the two germline ends. The germline V gene has CDR1 LNHDA and CDR2 SQIVND (reference sequence). The CDR3 is 14 amino acids. The CDR3, as DNA: TGTGCCAGTTACGACAGGCAACTGAACACTGAAGCTTTCTTT. It codes for CASYDRQLNTEAFF.

This clonotype was counted only a few times. The chain couples TRBV6-2 or TRBV6-3 to TRBJ2-7, with a weak D call TRBD2 (6 bases). Looked up from germline, CDR1 is MNHEY and CDR2 is SVGEGT. This CDR3 is built from 14 residues. V was clipped by 6 bases and J by 1 base, with 13 bases between them. The chain's CDR3 is CASSLGLLSYEQYF. In DNA form, the CDR3 reads TGTGCCAGCAGCCTGGGACTTCTTTCCTACGAGCAGTACTTC.

The table lists this clonotype with a few counts. The chain employs TRBV18 and TRBJ2-2, with D hard to call. Germline CDR1 and CDR2: KGHSH and LQKENI. This CDR3 region has 17 residues. The V end lost 3 bases, the J end lost 0 bases, and 14 bases lay between the germline ends. Here the CDR3 reads CASSPLAAPSNTGELFF. The CDR3 DNA follows: TGTGCCAGCTCACCGCTCGCAGCCCCTTCGAACACCGGGGAGCTGTTTTTT.

This clonotype was detected a few times. The rearrangement links TRBV10-3 to TRBJ2-1; D might be TRBD2 (5 bases). The length of the CDR3 is 16 residues. V was shortened by 1 base and J by 0 bases, with 10 bases between the two germline ends. Germline CDR1 is ENHRY and CDR2 is SYGVKD. The CDR3 bases are TGTGCCATCAGTGAGTACAGCGGTTTCTCCTACAATGAGCAGTTCTTC. Translating it yields CAISEYSGFSYNEQFF.

V and J are TRBV18 and TRBJ2-7; 11 bases are a match to TRBD2. This CDR3 is 17 amino acids long. Germline trimming cut 4 bases from V and 5 bases from J; bases unmatched to any gene: 13. Germline-derived CDR1 and CDR2 are KGHSH and LQKENI. The CDR3 loop reads CASSRFFVAGGVDEQYF. CDR3 DNA: TGTGCCAGCTCACGGTTCTTTGTAGCGGGAGGGGTTGACGAGCAGTACTTC.

J is TRBJ2-3 and V is TRBV7-2; 7 bases are a match to TRBD2. In germline, CDR1 is SGHTA, CDR2 FQGNSA. The CDR3 length is 15 residues. V lost 2 bases and J lost 5; bases outside the gene matches: 7. The CDR3 region is CASSLRRGSRDTQYF. The CDR3 DNA reads TGTGCCAGCAGCTTAAGGCGGGGGTCCCGAGATACGCAGTATTTT. Using reference TRBV7-2 and TRBJ2-3 for the parts outside the CDR3, the full variable domain is GAGVSQSPSNKVTEKGKDVELRCDPISGHTALYWYRQSLGQGLEFLIYFQGNSAPDKSGLPSDRFSAERTGGSVSTLTIQRTQQEDSAVYLCASSLRRGSRDTQYFGPGTRLTVL.

This clonotype was recorded a few times. This chain joins TRBV5-5 and TRBJ1-2; D is undetermined. Deletions cut 2 bases from V and 4 bases from J, with 15 bases between. Germline CDR1 and CDR2: SGHKS and YYEKEE (reference sequence). The CDR3 length is 15 residues. Here the CDR3 reads CASSLVKAGFYGYTF. The DNA of the CDR3 is TGTGCCAGCAGCTTAGTAAAGGCAGGCTTCTATGGCTACACCTTC.

This clonotype was detected ten times or more. CDR3 residues: CASSLSVAKNIQYF. The CDR3 nucleotides read TGCGCCAGCAGCTTGTCAGTAGCCAAAAACATTCAGTACTTC. This chain joins TRBV5-1 and TRBJ2-4; D gene uncertain. V was cut by 1 base and J by 0 bases, with 5 bases left in between. CDR3 size: 14 residues. Germline V CDR1 and CDR2: SGHRS, YFSETQ.

This clonotype was found a few times. CDR3 in DNA: TGTGCCAGCAGCTCCGGCGGGAGAGGCGAGCAGTACTTC. Its translation is CASSSGGRGEQYF. The chain carries TRBV7-2 and TRBJ2-7; 7 positions match TRBD2. The V gene end was trimmed by 4 bases and the J gene end by 6 bases; junction bases not matched to a gene: 6. CDR1 is SGHTA and CDR2 is FQGNSA in the germline V gene. The CDR3 extends over 13 amino acids.

This chain uses TRBV29-1 with TRBJ2-2, with TRBD1 matching 7 bases. This CDR3 spans 13 amino acids. Per the germline V gene, CDR1 is SQVTM and CDR2 is ANQGSEA. V was pared by 6 bases and J by 4 bases, with 5 bases of the junction left unmatched. The DNA of the CDR3 is TGCAGCGTGTCGACAGGGTCCACCGGGGAGCTGTTTTTT. Protein product: CSVSTGSTGELFF.

The chain is built from TRBV20-1 and TRBJ2-1, with 11 bases that match TRBD2. CDR1 and CDR2 from the germline V gene are DFQATT and SNEGSKA (reference sequence). The CDR3 consists of 17 residues. Trimming removed 1 base from V and 4 bases from J; junction bases left unmatched: 9. The CDR3 reads CSARGDLTSGIYNEQFF. The CDR3 DNA is TGCAGTGCTAGAGGAGACCTGACTAGCGGGATTTACAATGAGCAGTTCTTC.

Only a few counts were recorded for this clonotype. J is TRBJ2-5 and V is TRBV2, with TRBD1 as a possible D gene (5 bases). The CDR3 extends over 16 amino acids. Per germline, CDR1 SNHLY and CDR2 FYNNEI. V was shortened by 0 bases and J by 4 bases, with 15 bases between the two germline ends. The CDR3 sequence is CASSEAQVRVRETQYF. The DNA of the CDR3 is TGTGCCAGCAGTGAAGCGCAGGTCAGGGTTCGAGAGACCCAGTACTTC. Full variable domain (remainder filled in from reference TRBV2 and TRBJ2-5): EPEVTQTPSHQVTQMGQEVILRCVPISNHLYFYWYRQILGQKVEFLVSFYNNEISEKSEIFDDQFSVERPDGSNFTLKIRSTKLEDSAMYFCASSEAQVRVRETQYFGPGTRLLVL.

To note about this clonotype: The junction and the germline gene differ at one end; a read error may be behind it. The V call is TRBV20-1, the J call TRBJ1-4; no reliable D call. The CDR3 length is 16 residues. Germline V gene lookup returns CDR1 DFQATT and CDR2 SNEGSKA (reference sequence). The CDR3 is CCARLLSGGSYEKLFF. The CDR3 coding sequence is TGCTGTGCTAGGCTTTTGTCTGGCGGGAGTTATGAAAAACTGTTTTTT.

There are a few counts of this clonotype. The rearrangement links TRBV20-1 to TRBJ2-7, with unresolved D. Per germline, CDR1 DFQATT and CDR2 SNEGSKA (reference sequence). The V end lost 3 bases, the J end lost 2 bases, and 11 bases lay between the germline ends. The CDR3 loop spans 13 amino acids. CDR3 protein: CSASVTSTYEQYF. In DNA form, the CDR3 reads TGCAGTGCTAGCGTTACCTCAACCTACGAGCAGTACTTC.